This is a list of T cell receptor beta chains from one sample in a study of shared clonotypes between healthy human individuals. Sequencing used immunoSEQ multiplex PCR; TCRdb keeps in-frame clones, though not all of them. Of approximately 940,000 clones listed, more than 75% are singletons. Sequencing was performed on memory CD4+ T cells sorted from blood. These receptors were taken from a man between 18 and 35 years old in good health. The CDR3 runs from the conserved cysteine through the conserved F or W. The D gene is left open where the match is weak. Only part of the rows carry a size: once, few, many, or a class if the clone is expanded.

v_gene	j_gene	d_gene	abundance	CDR3aa	CDR3nt
TRBV4-1	TRBJ2-5	NA	NA	CASSRPGQGETQYF	TGCGCCAGCAGCCGGCCAGGCCAGGGAGAGACCCAGTACTTC
TRBV28	TRBJ2-7	TRBD1	NA	CASSIGQGYEQYF	TGTGCCAGCAGTATCGGACAGGGATACGAGCAGTACTTC
TRBV5-1	TRBJ1-1	TRBD1	NA	CASSRGDSYTEAFF	TGCGCCAGCAGCCGAGGGGACAGCTACACTGAAGCTTTCTTT
TRBV11-2	TRBJ2-7	TRBD2	NA	CASSPLLAGYEQYF	TGTGCCAGCAGCCCTTTGCTAGCGGGGTACGAGCAGTACTTC
TRBV19	TRBJ1-2	NA	NA	CATRARLSNYGYTF	TGTGCCACCAGGGCCAGGTTATCCAACTATGGCTACACCTTC
TRBV15	TRBJ2-1	NA	NA	CATSRRFNNEQFF	TGTGCCACCAGCAGACGCTTTAACAATGAGCAGTTCTTC
TRBV29-1	TRBJ2-2	NA	NA	CSVTRAGELFF	TGCAGCGTAACCAGGGCCGGGGAGCTGTTTTTT
TRBV11-2	TRBJ1-2	TRBD1	NA	CASSEDRNYGYTF	TGTGCCAGCAGCGAGGACAGGAACTATGGCTACACCTTC
TRBV6-5	TRBJ2-3	NA	NA	CASTRGGGRGTQYF	TGTGCCAGCACCCGCGGAGGGGGAAGGGGTACGCAGTATTTT
TRBV28	TRBJ1-4	NA	NA	CASSLFGEEKLFF	TGTGCCAGCAGTTTATTCGGTGAGGAAAAACTGTTTTTT
TRBV2	TRBJ2-3	TRBD1	NA	CASSVFQGELDTQYF	TGTGCCAGCAGTGTCTTTCAGGGGGAATTAGATACGCAGTATTTT
TRBV7-9	TRBJ2-1	NA	NA	CASSLARDNEQFF	TGTGCCAGCAGCTTAGCTAGGGACAATGAGCAGTTCTTC
TRBV30	TRBJ1-1	NA	NA	CAWSVLRGTEAFF	TGTGCCTGGAGTGTACTCAGGGGCACTGAAGCTTTCTTT
TRBV5-1	TRBJ2-3	NA	once	CASSTPPGTDTQYF	TGCGCCAGCAGCACCCCCCCTGGCACAGATACGCAGTATTTT
TRBV7-2	TRBJ1-1	NA	NA	CASSLAVMGIGTEAFF	TGTGCCAGCAGCTTAGCCGTAATGGGAATAGGCACTGAAGCTTTCTTT
TRBV27	TRBJ2-2	NA	NA	CASSLGINTGELFF	TGTGCCAGCAGTTTGGGTATCAACACCGGGGAGCTGTTTTTT
TRBV19	TRBJ1-6	TRBD1	NA	CASSPRTGGASYNSPLHF	TGTGCCAGTAGTCCCCGGACAGGGGGCGCGTCCTATAATTCACCCCTCCACTTT
TRBV7-2	TRBJ1-2	NA	NA	CASSTSLGYYGYTF	TGTGCCAGCAGCACTAGTCTAGGATACTATGGCTACACCTTC
TRBV10-1	TRBJ2-3	TRBD1	NA	CASSEPTGITDTQYF	TGCGCCAGCAGTGAACCGACAGGGATAACAGATACGCAGTATTTT
TRBV9	TRBJ1-1	TRBD1	NA	CASSARTGGGAEAFF	TGTGCCAGCAGCGCCCGGACAGGGGGCGGCGCTGAAGCTTTCTTT
TRBV6-5	TRBJ2-7	NA	NA	CASSPARQRSYEQYF	TGTGCCAGCAGTCCCGCACGTCAGCGCTCCTACGAGCAGTACTTC
TRBV5-8	TRBJ1-6	TRBD1	NA	CASSLRFGTGESPLHF	TGTGCCAGCAGCTTGCGATTTGGGACAGGGGAATCACCCCTCCACTTT
TRBV5-1	TRBJ1-1	TRBD1	NA	CASSLQGAGTEAFF	TGCGCCAGCAGCTTGCAGGGGGCAGGGACTGAAGCTTTCTTT
TRBV2	TRBJ1-5	NA	few	CASSVGGGNQPQHF	TGTGCCAGCAGTGTTGGAGGCGGCAATCAGCCCCAGCATTTT
TRBV7-2	TRBJ1-2	TRBD1	NA	CASSLLRDRGYGYTF	TGTGCCAGCAGCTTACTCCGGGACAGGGGCTATGGCTACACCTTC
TRBV9	TRBJ2-1	NA	NA	CASSVSILSSYNEQFF	TGTGCCAGCAGCGTATCAATCCTGAGCTCCTACAATGAGCAGTTCTTC
TRBV19	TRBJ2-7	TRBD1	once	CASSPMARQGAEQYF	TGTGCCAGTAGCCCCATGGCCCGACAGGGGGCCGAGCAGTACTTC
TRBV10-2	TRBJ1-1	NA	NA	CASSESGQGRDTEAFF	TGCGCCAGCAGTGAGTCAGGGCAGGGACGGGACACTGAAGCTTTCTTT
TRBV20-1	TRBJ2-1	NA	NA	CSVSDINEQFF	TGCAGTGTTTCCGACATCAATGAGCAGTTCTTC
TRBV9	TRBJ1-6	NA	NA	CASSVAGAENNSPLHF	TGTGCCAGCAGCGTAGCAGGGGCTGAGAATAATTCACCCCTCCACTTT
TRBV7-9	TRBJ1-1	NA	NA	CASSLKFNTEAFF	TGTGCCAGCAGCTTAAAGTTCAACACTGAAGCTTTCTTT
TRBV5-3	TRBJ1-2	TRBD1	NA	CARSLGPGTGDYGYTF	TGTGCCAGAAGCTTGGGTCCCGGGACAGGGGACTATGGCTACACCTTC
TRBV7-2	TRBJ2-7	TRBD1	NA	CASSSGWTGASAF	TGTGCCAGCAGCTCAGGTTGGACAGGGGCTTCCGCTTTC
TRBV7-2	TRBJ1-5	TRBD1	NA	CASSPAQGAIQPQHF	TGTGCCAGCAGCCCAGCCCAGGGGGCTATTCAGCCCCAGCATTTT
TRBV6-1	TRBJ1-3	NA	few	CASSARNTIYF	TGTGCCAGCAGTGCGCGGAACACCATATATTTT
TRBV6-5	TRBJ2-1	TRBD2	once	CASSSLGTSGYEQFF	TGTGCCAGCAGTTCTCTCGGGACTAGTGGGTATGAGCAGTTCTTC
TRBV28	TRBJ1-2	NA	NA	CASSLFGRQATNYGYTF	TGTGCCAGCAGTTTATTCGGGAGACAGGCGACGAACTATGGCTACACCTTC
TRBV7-2	TRBJ1-6	NA	NA	CASSSATSPLHF	TGTGCCAGCAGCTCAGCGACTTCACCCCTCCACTTT
TRBV6-1	TRBJ2-7	TRBD2	few	CASSVGASGKGEQYF	TGTGCCAGCAGTGTGGGGGCTAGCGGGAAAGGAGAGCAGTACTTC
TRBV10-2	TRBJ2-5	NA	once	CASSGHSGETQYF	TGCGCCAGCAGTGGGCATAGCGGAGAGACCCAGTACTTC